This T cell receptor (beta chain) came from a study of spatial heterogeneity in lung cancer. Turning to the study itself: Tumor-region counts of TCR transcripts tracked strongly with a T cell module score from matched bulk RNA-seq. Study conclusions and caveats: Expanded TCRs classified as ubiquitous or regional were counted, and these counts tracked ubiquitous and regional nonsynonymous mutations, respectively. For expanded intratumoral alpha and beta TCRs, counts tracked tumor mutation counts.

In its sample, this clonotype ranks as large. Its matching antigen is unknown. Each CDR3 protein is one row after TCRdb ran MiXCR on the 5' RACE reads. The profile shows about 5,700 distinct CDR3 sequences, 26% of them singletons. Between the trimmed V and J ends, which lost 6 bases and 0 bases, there was a span of 14 bases. Per the germline V gene, CDR1 is SNHLY and CDR2 is FYNNEI. CDR3 length equals 16 residues. Time point indicated: sample taken at primary tumor resection. The 70 or so donors had untreated early-stage non-small cell lung cancer. No cell sorting; template was whole RNA from tumor, lung tissue or PBMC.

The sequence came from a male donor with early-stage non-small cell lung cancer. This material consisted of lung tumor tissue, taken at surgery. The chain has TRBV2 and TRBJ2-2; possibly TRBD1 for D (6 bases). CDR3 amino acids: CASSELGQANTGELFF. The CDR3 bases are TGTGCCAGCAGCGAATTGGGACAAGCGAACACCGGGGAGCTGTTTTTT.